The following is a T cell receptor (beta chain) sequence with its context. Its antigen is currently unknown. The record originates from a study of cytomegalovirus exposure and HLA in healthy donors. Study-wide context: Of some 360 genotyped donors, 70% to 85% clustered with self-reported Caucasian donors. Whole-study results and caveats: There were a few CMV-associated chains whose specificity for CMV antigens was confirmed in vitro. Later analysis showed TCR association rates varying by HLA locus, highest for DRB1 and lowest for HLA-C. In a later analysis, the majority of CMV-associated beta chains seemingly showed HLA restriction.

13 Jbeta primers and 60 Vbeta primers were used for the PCR. Method: immunoSEQ multiplex PCR; TCRdb's copy keeps in-frame clones and lacks some. The repertoire has approximately 140,000 clones, about four fifths of them found once; the top ten carry 4%. Sequenced: PBMCs. The TCR originated in a middle-aged woman in good health and CMV-seronegative.

CDR3 loop: CASSLRLGTSGGYEQFF. For the CDR3, the DNA is TGTGCCAGCAGCTTAAGATTGGGGACTAGCGGGGGCTATGAGCAGTTCTTC. V is TRBV7-2 and J is TRBJ2-1; 14 bases line up with TRBD2. V shed 2 bases and J 8 bases; nucleotides not matched to a gene: 8. Germline values: CDR1 SGHTA, CDR2 FQGNSA. The length of the CDR3 is 17 residues. Drawing the rest from reference TRBV7-2 and TRBJ2-1, the complete variable domain is GAGVSQSPSNKVTEKGKDVELRCDPISGHTALYWYRQSLGQGLEFLIYFQGNSAPDKSGLPSDRFSAERTGGSVSTLTIQRTQQEDSAVYLCASSLRLGTSGGYEQFFGPGTRLTVL.